This TCR beta chain was obtained from a study of T cell repertoires in cytomegalovirus infection. Broader study findings: The response measured ex vivo was dominated by TCR beta clonotypes (HLA-C-restricted and CMV-specific).

This clonotype was counted only a few times. The antigen is not known. TCRdb processed the reads anew with MiXCR; each CDR3 protein has one entry. The table shows some 390,000 distinct CDR3 sequences, with less than 20% occurring only once. The CDR3 contains 14 residues. Germline lookup yields CDR1 KGHSH and CDR2 LQKENI. V lost 2 bases and J 2 bases, leaving 6 bases between the germline ends. The sequence was collected from a human donor in good health (CMV status not recorded). Some clones in this sample may be carry-over from other donors' samples. This sequence joins TRBV18 and TRBJ1-4; D gene unclear. Sequencing was done on a sample of PBMCs. The CDR3 region has the DNA TGTGCCAGCTCACCAAAGGCGACTAATGAAAAACTGTTTTTT. Translating it yields CASSPKATNEKLFF.